The clone carrying this T cell receptor beta chain was counted once. These data are taken from a study of blood T cell repertoires in COVID-19. Study details: COVID-19 samples from acute and convalescent phases originated in the United States, Italy and Spain. PBMCs, B-cell-depleted T cells, or T cells provided the cDNA or gDNA that made up the material.

In the authors' methods: Researchers report that nucleated cell counts were estimated from reference gene primer amplification. Profiling relied on immunoSEQ multiplex PCR, and the TCRdb table lists in-frame clones only, not all of them. The DNA gave D and trimming, while V, J and clone size come from that table. The sample carries around 300,000 clones, roughly 80% recorded once. The germline V gene has CDR1 MDHEN and CDR2 SYDVKM. The CDR3 has 11 residues. This receptor was identified in a woman in her fifties or sixties with active or convalescent COVID-19. The chain couples TRBV28 to TRBJ1-1, with no clear D. Sequencing was performed on peripheral blood. The CDR3 loop is CVVTGNTEAFF. The CDR3 DNA is TGTGTAGTAACGGGGAACACTGAAGCTTTCTTT.